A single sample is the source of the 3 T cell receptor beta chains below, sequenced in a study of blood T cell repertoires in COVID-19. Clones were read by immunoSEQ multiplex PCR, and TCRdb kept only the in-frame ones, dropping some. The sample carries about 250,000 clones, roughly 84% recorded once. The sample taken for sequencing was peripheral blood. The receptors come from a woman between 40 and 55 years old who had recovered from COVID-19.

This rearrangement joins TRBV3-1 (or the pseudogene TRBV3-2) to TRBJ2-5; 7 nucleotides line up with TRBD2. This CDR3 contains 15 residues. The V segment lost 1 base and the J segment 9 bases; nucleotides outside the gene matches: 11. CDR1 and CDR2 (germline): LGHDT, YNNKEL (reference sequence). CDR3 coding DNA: TGTGCCAGCAGCCAAGTCAGCGGGGTCCCCGGGGCCCAGTACTTC. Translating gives CASSQVSGVPGAQYF.

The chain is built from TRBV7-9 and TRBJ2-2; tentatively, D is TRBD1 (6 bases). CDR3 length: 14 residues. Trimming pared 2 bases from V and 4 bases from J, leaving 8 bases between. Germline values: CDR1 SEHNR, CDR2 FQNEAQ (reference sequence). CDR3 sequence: CASSLLRGTGELFF. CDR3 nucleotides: TGTGCCAGCAGCTTACTCAGGGGCACCGGGGAGCTGTTTTTT.

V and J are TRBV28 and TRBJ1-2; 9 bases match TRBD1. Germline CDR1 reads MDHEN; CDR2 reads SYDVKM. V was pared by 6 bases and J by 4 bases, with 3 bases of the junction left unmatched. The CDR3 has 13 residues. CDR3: CASRGQGSYGYTF. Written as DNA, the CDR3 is TGTGCCAGCAGGGGACAGGGATCCTATGGCTACACCTTC.